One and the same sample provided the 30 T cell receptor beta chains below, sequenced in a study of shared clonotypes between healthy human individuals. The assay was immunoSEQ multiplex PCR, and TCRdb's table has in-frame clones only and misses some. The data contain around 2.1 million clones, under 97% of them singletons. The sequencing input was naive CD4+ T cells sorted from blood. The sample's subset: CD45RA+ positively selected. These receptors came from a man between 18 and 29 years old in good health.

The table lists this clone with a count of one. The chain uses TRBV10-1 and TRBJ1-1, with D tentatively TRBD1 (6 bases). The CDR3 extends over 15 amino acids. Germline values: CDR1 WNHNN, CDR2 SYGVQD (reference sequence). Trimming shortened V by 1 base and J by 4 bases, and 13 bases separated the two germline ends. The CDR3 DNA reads TGCGCCAGCAGTGAGTTACAGGGCGGTTCCACTGAAGCTTTCTTT. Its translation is CASSELQGGSTEAFF.

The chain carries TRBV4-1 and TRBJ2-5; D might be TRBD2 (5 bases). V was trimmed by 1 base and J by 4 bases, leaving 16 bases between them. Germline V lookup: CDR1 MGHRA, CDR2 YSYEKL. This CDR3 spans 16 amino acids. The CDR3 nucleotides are TGCGCCAGCAGCCAAGCCTCAGGACTTATCAGAGAGACCCAGTACTTC. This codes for CASSQASGLIRETQYF.

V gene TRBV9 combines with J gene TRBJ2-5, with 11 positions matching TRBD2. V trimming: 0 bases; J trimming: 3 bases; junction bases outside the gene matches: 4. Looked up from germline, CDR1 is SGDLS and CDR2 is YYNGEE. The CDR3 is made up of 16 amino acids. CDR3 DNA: TGTGCCAGCAGCGTAGGATTAGCGGGGGGGAAAGAGACCCAGTACTTC. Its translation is CASSVGLAGGKETQYF.

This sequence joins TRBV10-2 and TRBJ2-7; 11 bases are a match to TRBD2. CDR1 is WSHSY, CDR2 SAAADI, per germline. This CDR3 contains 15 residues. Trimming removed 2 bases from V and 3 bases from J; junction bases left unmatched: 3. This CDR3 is CASSEGLAGGYEQYF. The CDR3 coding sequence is TGCGCCAGCAGTGAGGGGCTAGCGGGGGGCTACGAGCAGTACTTC.

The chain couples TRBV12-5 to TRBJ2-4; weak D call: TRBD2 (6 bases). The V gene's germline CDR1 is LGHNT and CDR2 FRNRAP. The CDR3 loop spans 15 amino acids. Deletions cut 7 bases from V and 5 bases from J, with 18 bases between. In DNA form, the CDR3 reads TGTGCTAGTGCCGTACTAGCAAGGTGGGAAAACATTCAGTACTTC. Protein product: CASAVLARWENIQYF.

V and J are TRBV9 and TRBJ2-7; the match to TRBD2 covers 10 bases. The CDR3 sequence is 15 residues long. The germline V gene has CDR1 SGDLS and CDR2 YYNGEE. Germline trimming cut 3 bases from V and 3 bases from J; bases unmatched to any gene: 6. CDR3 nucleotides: TGTGCCAGCAGCGCCGGACTAGCGGACAGCTACGAGCAGTACTTC. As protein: CASSAGLADSYEQYF.

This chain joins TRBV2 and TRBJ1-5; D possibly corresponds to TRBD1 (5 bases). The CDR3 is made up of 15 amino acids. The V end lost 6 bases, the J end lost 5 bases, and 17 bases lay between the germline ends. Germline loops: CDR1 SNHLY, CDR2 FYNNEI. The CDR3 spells CASRRGLAGDQPQHF. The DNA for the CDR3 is TGTGCCAGCAGGCGGGGTTTGGCGGGGGATCAGCCCCAGCATTTT.

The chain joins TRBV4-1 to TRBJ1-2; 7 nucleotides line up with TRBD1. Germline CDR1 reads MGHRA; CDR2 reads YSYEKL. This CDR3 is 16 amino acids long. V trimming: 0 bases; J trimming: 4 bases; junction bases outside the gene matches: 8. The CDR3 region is CASSQDHQGQSYGYTF. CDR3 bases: TGCGCCAGCAGCCAAGACCACCAGGGACAGAGCTATGGCTACACCTTC.

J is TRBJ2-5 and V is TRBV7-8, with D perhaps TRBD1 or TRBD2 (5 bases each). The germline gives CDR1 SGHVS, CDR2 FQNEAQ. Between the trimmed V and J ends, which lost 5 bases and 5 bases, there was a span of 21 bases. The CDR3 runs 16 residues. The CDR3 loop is CASSEGRGTGTETQYF. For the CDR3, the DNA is TGTGCCAGCAGCGAAGGACGGGGCACGGGGACCGAGACCCAGTACTTC. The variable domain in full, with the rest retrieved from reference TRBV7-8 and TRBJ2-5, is GAGVSQSPRYKVAKRGQDVALRCDPISGHVSLFWYQQALGQGPEFLTYFQNEAQLDKSGLPSDRFFAERPEGSVSTLKIQRTQQEDSAVYLCASSEGRGTGTETQYFGPGTRLLVL.

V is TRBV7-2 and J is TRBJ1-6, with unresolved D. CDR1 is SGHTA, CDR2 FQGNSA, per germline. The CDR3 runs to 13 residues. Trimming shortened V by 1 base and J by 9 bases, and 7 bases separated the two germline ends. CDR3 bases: TGTGCCAGCAGCTTAGAGTTTCTTTCACCCCTCCACTTT. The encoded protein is CASSLEFLSPLHF. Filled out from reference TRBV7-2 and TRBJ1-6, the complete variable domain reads GAGVSQSPSNKVTEKGKDVELRCDPISGHTALYWYRQSLGQGLEFLIYFQGNSAPDKSGLPSDRFSAERTGGSVSTLTIQRTQQEDSAVYLCASSLEFLSPLHFGNGTRLTVT.

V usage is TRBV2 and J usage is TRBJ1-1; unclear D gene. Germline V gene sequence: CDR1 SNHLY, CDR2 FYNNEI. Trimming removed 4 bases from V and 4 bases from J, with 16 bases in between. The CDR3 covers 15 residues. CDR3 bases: TGTGCCAGCAGTGGTGGAGGGAGGGCGGTCACTGAAGCTTTCTTT. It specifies CASSGGGRAVTEAFF.

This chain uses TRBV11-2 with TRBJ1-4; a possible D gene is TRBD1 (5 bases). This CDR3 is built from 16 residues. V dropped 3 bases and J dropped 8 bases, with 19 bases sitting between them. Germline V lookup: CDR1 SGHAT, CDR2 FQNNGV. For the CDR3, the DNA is TGTGCCAGCAGCTTTTTGGTCACCAGGGATCGGGAAAAACTGTTTTTT. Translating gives CASSFLVTRDREKLFF.

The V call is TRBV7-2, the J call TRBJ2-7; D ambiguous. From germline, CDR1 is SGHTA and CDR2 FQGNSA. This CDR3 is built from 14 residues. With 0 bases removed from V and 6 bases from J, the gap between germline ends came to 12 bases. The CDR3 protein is CASSLASPTAEQYF. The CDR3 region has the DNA TGTGCCAGCAGCTTAGCGTCCCCCACCGCCGAGCAGTACTTC.

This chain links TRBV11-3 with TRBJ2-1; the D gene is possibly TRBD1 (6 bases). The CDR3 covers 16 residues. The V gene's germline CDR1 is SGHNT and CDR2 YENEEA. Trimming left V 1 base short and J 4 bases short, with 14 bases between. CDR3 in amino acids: CASSLGQGQGYNEQFF. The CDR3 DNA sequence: TGTGCCAGCAGCTTAGGGCAGGGGCAGGGTTACAATGAGCAGTTCTTC.

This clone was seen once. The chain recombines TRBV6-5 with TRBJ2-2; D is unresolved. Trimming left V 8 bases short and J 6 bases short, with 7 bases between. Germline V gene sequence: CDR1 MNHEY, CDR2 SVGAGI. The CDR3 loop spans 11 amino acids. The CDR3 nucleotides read TGTGCCAGCGGCCAATCCGGGGAGCTGTTTTTT. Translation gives CASGQSGELFF.

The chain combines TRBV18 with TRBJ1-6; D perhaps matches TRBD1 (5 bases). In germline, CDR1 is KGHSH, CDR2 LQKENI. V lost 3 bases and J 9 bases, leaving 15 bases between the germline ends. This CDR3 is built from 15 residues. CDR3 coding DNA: TGTGCCAGCTCACCGATCCGGGACCTACTTTCACCCCTCCACTTT. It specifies CASSPIRDLLSPLHF.

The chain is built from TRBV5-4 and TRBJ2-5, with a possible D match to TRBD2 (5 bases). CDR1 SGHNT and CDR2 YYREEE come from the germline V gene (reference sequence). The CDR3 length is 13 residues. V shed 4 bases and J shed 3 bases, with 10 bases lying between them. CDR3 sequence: CASSHDGKETQYF. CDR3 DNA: TGTGCCAGCAGCCACGACGGGAAAGAGACCCAGTACTTC.

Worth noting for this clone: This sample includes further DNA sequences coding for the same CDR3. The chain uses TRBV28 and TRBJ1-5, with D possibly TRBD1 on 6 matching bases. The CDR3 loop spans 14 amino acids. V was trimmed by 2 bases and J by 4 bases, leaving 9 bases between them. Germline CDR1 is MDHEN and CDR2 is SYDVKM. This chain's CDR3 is CASSLRGGNQPQHF. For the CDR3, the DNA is TGTGCCAGCAGTTTAAGGGGGGGGAATCAGCCCCAGCATTTT.

CDR3 loop: CASSYGREGQGTQYF. The CDR3 nucleotides read TGTGCCAGCAGTTACGGGCGGGAGGGCCAAGGGACGCAGTATTTT. The chain links TRBV6-5 to TRBJ2-3; 9 positions agree with TRBD2. The length of the CDR3 is 15 residues. V shed 2 bases and J 9 bases; nucleotides not matched to a gene: 9. Germline V gene sequence: CDR1 MNHEY, CDR2 SVGAGI.

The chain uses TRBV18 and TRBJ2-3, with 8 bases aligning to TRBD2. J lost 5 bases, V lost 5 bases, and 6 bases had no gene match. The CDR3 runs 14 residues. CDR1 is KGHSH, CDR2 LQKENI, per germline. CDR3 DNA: TGTGCCAGCTCAAAGGGACTAGTAGAAGATACGCAGTATTTT. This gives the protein CASSKGLVEDTQYF.

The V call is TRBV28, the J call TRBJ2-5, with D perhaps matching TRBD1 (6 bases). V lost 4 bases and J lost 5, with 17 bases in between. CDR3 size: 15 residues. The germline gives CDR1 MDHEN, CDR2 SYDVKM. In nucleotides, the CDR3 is TGTGCCAGCAGTTCCCCTCTAACAGGGACGGAGACCCAGTACTTC. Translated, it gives CASSSPLTGTETQYF.

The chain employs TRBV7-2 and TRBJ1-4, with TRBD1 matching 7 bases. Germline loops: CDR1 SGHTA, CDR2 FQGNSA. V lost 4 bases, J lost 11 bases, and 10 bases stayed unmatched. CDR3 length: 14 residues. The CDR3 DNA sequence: TGTGCCAGCAGCTCACCTAACAGGGGCTCGAAACTGTTTTTT. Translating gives CASSSPNRGSKLFF.

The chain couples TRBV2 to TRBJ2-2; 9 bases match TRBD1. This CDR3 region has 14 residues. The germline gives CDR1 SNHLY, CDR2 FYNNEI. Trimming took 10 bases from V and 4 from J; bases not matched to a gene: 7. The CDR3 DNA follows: TGTGCCACCCGACAGGGGGGCGGCACCGGGGAGCTGTTTTTT. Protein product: CATRQGGGTGELFF.

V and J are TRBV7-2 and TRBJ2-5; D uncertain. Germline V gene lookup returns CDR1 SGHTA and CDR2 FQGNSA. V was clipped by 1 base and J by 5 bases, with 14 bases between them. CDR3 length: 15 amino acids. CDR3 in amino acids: CASSLDGLETETQYF. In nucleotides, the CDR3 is TGTGCCAGCAGCTTAGATGGGCTGGAGACGGAGACCCAGTACTTC.

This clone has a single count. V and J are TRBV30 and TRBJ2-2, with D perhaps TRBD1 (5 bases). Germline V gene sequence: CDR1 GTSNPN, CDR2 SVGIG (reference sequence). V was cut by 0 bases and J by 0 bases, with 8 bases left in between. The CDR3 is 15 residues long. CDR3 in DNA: TGTGCCTGGAGTGTGGCAGGGACGAACACCGGGGAGCTGTTTTTT. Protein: CAWSVAGTNTGELFF. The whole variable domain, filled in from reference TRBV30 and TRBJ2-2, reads SQTIHQWPATLVQPVGSPLSLECTVEGTSNPNLYWYRQAAGRGLQLLFYSVGIGQISSEVPQNLSASRPQDRQFILSSKKLLLSDSGFYLCAWSVAGTNTGELFFGEGSRLTVL.

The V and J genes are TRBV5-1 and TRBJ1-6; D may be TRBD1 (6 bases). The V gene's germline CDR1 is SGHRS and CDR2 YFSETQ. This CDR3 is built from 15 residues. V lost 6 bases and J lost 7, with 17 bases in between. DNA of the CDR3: TGCGCCAGCACCCCTGAGCAGGGGACAAATTCACCCCTCCACTTT. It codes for CASTPEQGTNSPLHF. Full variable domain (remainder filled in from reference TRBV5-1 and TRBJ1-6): KAGVTQTPRYLIKTRGQQVTLSCSPISGHRSVSWYQQTPGQGLQFLFEYFSETQRNKGNFPGRFSGRQFSNSRSEMNVSTLELGDSALYLCASTPEQGTNSPLHFGNGTRLTVT.

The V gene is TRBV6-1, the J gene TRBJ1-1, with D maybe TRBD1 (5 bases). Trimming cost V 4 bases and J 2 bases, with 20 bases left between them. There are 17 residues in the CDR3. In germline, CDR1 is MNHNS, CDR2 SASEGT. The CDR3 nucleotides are TGTGCCAGCAGTGCCCAAGGAGGGGCTTGGGGCAACACTGAAGCTTTCTTT. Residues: CASSAQGGAWGNTEAFF.

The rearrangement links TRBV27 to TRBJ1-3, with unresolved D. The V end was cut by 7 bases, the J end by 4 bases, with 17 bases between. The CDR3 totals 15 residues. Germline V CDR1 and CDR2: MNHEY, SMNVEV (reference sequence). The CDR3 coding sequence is TGTGCCAGCACCCTGACCGAGGGTAGAGGAAACACCATATATTTT. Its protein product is CASTLTEGRGNTIYF.

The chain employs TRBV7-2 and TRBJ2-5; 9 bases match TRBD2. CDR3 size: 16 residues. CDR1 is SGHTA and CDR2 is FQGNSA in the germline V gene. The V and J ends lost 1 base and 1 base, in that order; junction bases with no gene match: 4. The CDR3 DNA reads TGTGCCAGCAGCTTAGAGGGCGGGAGGGCCCAAGAGACCCAGTACTTC. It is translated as CASSLEGGRAQETQYF.

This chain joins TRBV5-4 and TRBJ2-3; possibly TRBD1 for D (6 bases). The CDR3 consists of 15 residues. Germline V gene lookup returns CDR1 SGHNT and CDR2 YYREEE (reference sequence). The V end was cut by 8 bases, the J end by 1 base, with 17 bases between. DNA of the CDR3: TGTGCCAGTAACAGGGCCTTAGCTGGCACAGATACGCAGTATTTT. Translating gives CASNRALAGTDTQYF.